Following are 30 T cell receptor beta chains from one sample sequenced in a study of T cells in Graves' hyperthyroidism and ophthalmopathy. The CDR3 regions of TCR beta were amplified from RNA transcripts. Initially, a first-round RT-PCR of the TCR CDR3 employed the HTBI primer set. TCRdb analysed the multiplex PCR reads with MiXCR anew, one entry per CDR3 protein. The profile shows around 560,000 distinct CDR3 sequences, about a sixth of them singletons. Sequencing was done on a sample of blood. These receptors were collected from a woman between 18 and 29 years old with Graves' hyperthyroidism.

The J gene is TRBJ2-2, the V gene TRBV29-1; 7 nucleotides match TRBD2. Germline V gives CDR1 SQVTM, CDR2 ANQGSEA. This CDR3 region has 16 residues. The J segment lost 0 bases and the V segment lost 1 base, leaving 5 bases of the junction unmatched. CDR3 in amino acids: CSVEGPGGTNTGELFF. CDR3 sequence (DNA): TGCAGCGTTGAAGGCCCGGGGGGAACGAACACCGGGGAGCTGTTTTTT.

V and J are TRBV19 and TRBJ2-1; D perhaps matches TRBD2 (6 bases). The V gene lost 4 bases and the J gene lost 8 bases, with 9 bases spanning the gap. The CDR3 sequence is 12 residues long. The germline V gene has CDR1 LNHDA and CDR2 SQIVND (reference sequence). The CDR3 DNA sequence: TGTGCCAGTAGTAGGGGGGAGTATGAGCAGTTCTTC. This encodes CASSRGEYEQFF.

For this clonotype: A far larger clone is just one base off, so this is likely a read error. The chain combines TRBV28 with TRBJ2-7; a weak D match, TRBD2 (6 bases). There are 13 residues in the CDR3. The germline CDR1 and CDR2 sequences are MDHEN and SYDVKM. Trimming shortened V by 4 bases and J by 5 bases, and 12 bases separated the two germline ends. The CDR3, as DNA: TGTGCCAGCAGTTCAGTGTCGGGGGACGAGCAGTACTTC. This gives the protein CASSSVSGDEQYF.

This clonotype was detected many times. V and J are TRBV6-1 and TRBJ2-7; 10 bases line up with TRBD1. Germline trimming cut 8 bases from V and 4 bases from J; bases unmatched to any gene: 14. This CDR3 is built from 16 residues. Looked up from germline, CDR1 is MNHNS and CDR2 is SASEGT. The CDR3 DNA reads TGTGCCAGCCGTCCGGTGGGGACAGGGGTCCCATACGAGCAGTACTTC. The encoded protein is CASRPVGTGVPYEQYF.

This chain joins TRBV6-2 or TRBV6-3 and TRBJ2-3; 8 bases align to TRBD1. This CDR3 has 15 residues. The trim removed 6 bases at V and 8 bases at J, leaving 13 bases unmatched. Looked up from germline, CDR1 is MNHEY and CDR2 is SVGEGT. The CDR3 DNA sequence: TGTGCCAGCAGGCAGAGGGACAGGCCCTCGGGTACGCAGTATTTT. Translated: CASRQRDRPSGTQYF.

This chain links TRBV20-1 with TRBJ1-2; 7 bases are shared with TRBD1. Germline V gives CDR1 DFQATT, CDR2 SNEGSKA (reference sequence). The V gene end was trimmed by 4 bases and the J gene end by 8 bases; junction bases not matched to a gene: 7. This CDR3 is 12 amino acids long. In nucleotides, the CDR3 is TGCAGTGCTAACCAGGGGGTGGTCGGCTACACCTTC. This sequence encodes CSANQGVVGYTF.

This clonotype has just a few counts. The rearrangement links TRBV2 to TRBJ1-6, with TRBD1 matching 8 bases. V trimming: 3 bases; J trimming: 9 bases; junction bases outside the gene matches: 7. The CDR3 is 15 residues long. Germline-derived CDR1 and CDR2 are SNHLY and FYNNEI. CDR3 amino acids: CASSESGGAFSPLHF. DNA for the CDR3: TGTGCCAGCAGTGAGTCAGGGGGCGCGTTTTCACCCCTCCACTTT. Complete variable domain (other parts from reference TRBV2 and TRBJ1-6): EPEVTQTPSHQVTQMGQEVILRCVPISNHLYFYWYRQILGQKVEFLVSFYNNEISEKSEIFDDQFSVERPDGSNFTLKIRSTKLEDSAMYFCASSESGGAFSPLHFGNGTRLTVT.

This clonotype has at least ten counts. This chain links TRBV3-1 with TRBJ2-3, with D tentatively TRBD2 (5 bases). Trimming removed 1 base at V and 1 base at J, with 6 bases between. CDR1 is LGHDT, CDR2 YNNKEL, per germline (reference sequence). The CDR3 spans 14 residues. CDR3 nucleotides: TGTGCCAGCAGCCAAGGAGCGGGCACAGATACGCAGTATTTT. This sequence encodes CASSQGAGTDTQYF.

This clonotype showed up just a few times. The chain employs TRBV6-4 and TRBJ2-3; 7 bases align to TRBD2. V was clipped by 5 bases and J by 3 bases; unmatched bases: 5. The CDR3 loop spans 14 amino acids. Germline V gene sequence: CDR1 MRHNA, CDR2 SNTAGT. The CDR3 region has the DNA TGTGCCAGCAGTTTCGCGGGAGAGACAGATACGCAGTATTTT. Amino acids: CASSFAGETDTQYF.

This chain connects TRBV19 to TRBJ2-7; TRBD1 agrees at 10 bases. V shed 2 bases and J 7 bases; nucleotides not matched to a gene: 11. From germline, CDR1 is LNHDA and CDR2 SQIVND (reference sequence). This CDR3 is built from 16 residues. The CDR3 DNA follows: TGTGCCAGTAGTATACTTCCCGGGACAGGGGCGAGAGAGCAGTACTTC. Residues: CASSILPGTGAREQYF.

This clonotype was seen many times. The chain couples TRBV13 to TRBJ1-1, with D possibly TRBD1 on 6 matching bases. V was pared by 5 bases and J by 5 bases, with 15 bases between. There are 14 residues in the CDR3. Germline lookup yields CDR1 PRHDT and CDR2 FYEKMQ (reference sequence). The CDR3 nucleotides are TGTGCCAGCAGCCGCGGGCAGGGGACAACTGAAGCTTTCTTT. It specifies CASSRGQGTTEAFF. Full variable domain (missing parts from reference TRBV13 and TRBJ1-1): AAGVIQSPRHLIKEKRETATLKCYPIPRHDTVYWYQQGPGQDPQFLISFYEKMQSDKGSIPDRFSAQQFSDYHSELNMSSLELGDSALYFCASSRGQGTTEAFFGQGTRLTVV.

Comment on this clonotype: A much larger clone differs by one base, so this may be a read error. The chain is built from TRBV28 and TRBJ1-1; D remains unclear. Germline CDR1 reads MDHEN; CDR2 reads SYDVKM. The CDR3 has 14 residues. The V end was cut by 3 bases, the J end by 3 bases, with 11 bases between. The CDR3 region is CASSLGIQDTEAFF. As DNA, the CDR3 is TGTGCCAGCAGTTTGGGCATCCAGGACACTGAAGCTTTCTTT.

This chain connects TRBV27 to TRBJ2-7, with no clear D. The length of the CDR3 is 11 residues. The germline CDR1 and CDR2 sequences are MNHEY and SMNVEV (reference sequence). V was cut by 3 bases and J by 9 bases, with 9 bases left in between. The CDR3 nucleotides are TGTGCCAGCAGTTTCGGATTTGTGCAGTACTTC. Residues: CASSFGFVQYF.

The rearrangement joins TRBV3-1 to TRBJ2-2; tentatively, D is TRBD1 (6 bases). This CDR3 spans 16 amino acids. CDR1 and CDR2 (germline): LGHDT, YNNKEL (reference sequence). V was cut by 5 bases and J by 4 bases, with 17 bases left in between. For the CDR3, the DNA is TGTGCCAGCAGCTGGACAGTCCCAGGAGGCACCGGGGAGCTGTTTTTT. This sequence encodes CASSWTVPGGTGELFF.

This clonotype was counted a few times. V gene TRBV2 combines with J gene TRBJ2-1; 7 bases are a match to TRBD2. Germline CDR1 reads SNHLY; CDR2 reads FYNNEI. V gave up 7 bases and J gave up 6 bases; unmatched junction bases: 12. The CDR3 is made up of 15 amino acids. DNA for the CDR3: TGTGCCAGCACCCTGCTAACGACTAGCCGCAATGAGCAGTTCTTC. It encodes CASTLLTTSRNEQFF.

This chain connects TRBV6-5 to TRBJ2-5, with a weak D call TRBD2 (5 bases). The CDR3 consists of 17 residues. Germline values: CDR1 MNHEY, CDR2 SVGAGI. Trimming left V 8 bases short and J 2 bases short, with 24 bases between. As DNA, the CDR3 is TGTGCCAGCGGTACTCTAGCTGGGCTAACCCCACAAGAGACCCAGTACTTC. It specifies CASGTLAGLTPQETQYF.

This clonotype was observed many times. The chain uses TRBV12-3 or TRBV12-4 and TRBJ2-2, with 7 bases matching TRBD2. The V gene end was trimmed by 6 bases and the J gene end by 1 base; junction bases not matched to a gene: 8. This CDR3 has 16 amino acids. CDR3 loop: CASSRRLAVNTGELFF. DNA of the CDR3: TGTGCCAGCAGCCGAAGACTAGCCGTGAACACCGGGGAGCTGTTTTTT.

In its sample, this clonotype was seen many times. The CDR3 DNA is TGTGCCAGCAGCCTAGGACTGGATAATTCACCCCTCCACTTT. Amino acid sequence: CASSLGLDNSPLHF. The V and J genes are TRBV5-5 and TRBJ1-6, with D unresolved. Looked up from germline, CDR1 is SGHKS and CDR2 is YYEKEE (reference sequence). Trimming removed 4 bases from V and 5 bases from J, with 10 bases in between. The CDR3 sequence is 14 residues long.

The V gene is TRBV7-9, the J gene TRBJ2-2; TRBD1 might be the D (6 bases). The V and J ends lost 2 bases and 1 base respectively, with 17 bases between them. The CDR3 is 18 amino acids. Germline V CDR1 and CDR2: SEHNR, FQNEAQ (reference sequence). The CDR3 bases are TGTGCCAGCAGCTTAAAATGGGAGCAGGGGAAGAACACCGGGGAGCTGTTTTTT. This encodes CASSLKWEQGKNTGELFF.

There are many counts of this clonotype. This chain uses TRBV28 with TRBJ1-5; a weak D match, TRBD1 (6 bases). The CDR3 consists of 13 residues. The V and J ends lost 5 bases and 7 bases respectively, with 12 bases between them. Per germline, CDR1 MDHEN and CDR2 SYDVKM. CDR3 sequence (DNA): TGTGCCAGCAGTCTCTTGGGGGCACAGCCCCAGCATTTT. Translation gives CASSLLGAQPQHF.

This clonotype came up a few times. This rearrangement joins TRBV3-1 to TRBJ1-4; D is possibly TRBD1 (5 bases). This CDR3 has 17 amino acids. V was trimmed by 3 bases and J by 7 bases, leaving 21 bases between them. Germline lookup yields CDR1 LGHDT and CDR2 YNNKEL (reference sequence). The CDR3 DNA is TGTGCCAGCAGCCACTGGCCAATCGGCAGGGAGTTTGAAAAACTGTTTTTT. Its translation: CASSHWPIGREFEKLFF.

This clonotype was observed many times. This chain links TRBV7-3 with TRBJ2-1; TRBD2 is a possible D gene (5 bases). CDR3 size: 14 residues. V was shortened by 0 bases and J by 12 bases, with 15 bases between the two germline ends. Looked up from germline, CDR1 is SGHTA and CDR2 is FQGTGA. The CDR3 is CASSLTSGEGGQFF. As DNA, the CDR3 is TGTGCCAGCAGCTTAACATCAGGAGAAGGAGGGCAGTTCTTC.

This clonotype was counted only a few times. The J gene is TRBJ2-5, the V gene TRBV7-6, with TRBD1 matching 8 bases. V lost 5 bases, J lost 5 bases, and 10 bases stayed unmatched. This CDR3 comprises 15 residues. Germline V gene data show CDR1 as SGHVS and CDR2 as FNYEAQ. Here the CDR3 reads CASSPRGQGWETQYF. The CDR3 nucleotides are TGTGCCAGCAGCCCTAGAGGACAGGGTTGGGAGACCCAGTACTTC.

In its sample, this clonotype was seen a few times. The gene calls are TRBV3-1 and TRBJ2-7; possible D gene TRBD2, 6 bases. Trimming stripped 1 base from V and 9 bases from J, with 13 bases between. CDR1 and CDR2 (germline): LGHDT, YNNKEL (reference sequence). The length of the CDR3 is 13 residues. In DNA form, the CDR3 reads TGTGCCAGCAGCCAAGGTGGAGGGAACGGGCAGTACTTC. Translated, it gives CASSQGGGNGQYF.

This clonotype was seen at least ten times. The J gene is TRBJ2-7, the V gene TRBV7-2; TRBD2 matches 12 bases. V gave up 5 bases and J gave up 3 bases; unmatched junction bases: 5. This CDR3 has 15 residues. In germline, CDR1 is SGHTA, CDR2 FQGNSA. CDR3 residues: CASSAASGGDYEQYF. CDR3 sequence (DNA): TGTGCCAGCAGCGCCGCTAGCGGGGGGGACTACGAGCAGTACTTC.

The table lists this clonotype with a count of one. This could be a read error, since a much larger clone is one nucleotide away. The CDR3 nucleotides are TGTGCCAGCAGCCCTCGAGGCTCTGGGGCCAACGCCCTGACTTTC. Amino acids: CASSPRGSGANALTF. The chain is built from TRBV7-3 and TRBJ2-6, with D tentatively TRBD1 (5 bases). The CDR3 is 15 residues long. Germline loops: CDR1 SGHTA, CDR2 FQGTGA.

Only one count was recorded for this clonotype. The chain employs TRBV5-1 and TRBJ2-3; 7 bases fit TRBD1. Germline lookup yields CDR1 SGHRS and CDR2 YFSETQ. This CDR3 is built from 16 residues. V shed 4 bases, J shed 7 bases, and the junction held 15 bases outside the gene matches. CDR3 residues: CASSATTTGEAHTQYF. The CDR3 coding sequence is TGCGCCAGCAGCGCGACTACTACAGGGGAAGCACATACGCAGTATTTT.

On this clonotype: A read error is possible here, since a much larger clone lies one base away. This chain connects TRBV10-1 to TRBJ2-4; 10 bases line up with TRBD2. The DNA end is more similar to TRBJ2-1, so the J call may be wrong. Germline CDR1 is WNHNN and CDR2 is SYGVQD (reference sequence). The CDR3 consists of 15 residues. In nucleotides, the CDR3 is TGCGCCAGCACAGGGGTACTAGCGGGAATAGGCGATCAGTTCTTC. It is translated as CASTGVLAGIGDQFF.

This clonotype was seen more than once but under ten times. This chain links TRBV3-1 with TRBJ1-3; 8 bases map to TRBD1. V was pared by 7 bases and J by 2 bases, with 4 bases of the junction left unmatched. Germline CDR1 reads LGHDT; CDR2 reads YNNKEL (reference sequence). The CDR3 consists of 14 residues. CDR3 protein: CASTLGQAGNTIYF. CDR3 sequence (DNA): TGTGCCAGCACCCTGGGACAGGCTGGAAACACCATATATTTT.

The CDR3 is CASSYDRVGRVTDTQYF. As DNA, the CDR3 is TGTGCCAGCAGTTACGACCGGGTGGGGAGGGTGACAGATACGCAGTATTTT. The rearrangement links TRBV6-2 or TRBV6-3 to TRBJ2-3; 7 bases line up with TRBD2. This CDR3 region has 17 residues. Looked up from germline, CDR1 is MNHEY and CDR2 is SVGEGT. With V trimmed by 2 bases and J by 3 bases, 11 bases remained unmatched.